The present TCR beta chain was sequenced within a study of early T cells in non-severe SARS-CoV-2 infection. General study points: Matching results from VDJdb favored anti-spike CD8 responses, leaving private and CD4 specificities undetected.

Per germline, CDR1 SGHNT and CDR2 YYREEE (reference sequence). V was pared by 0 bases and J by 3 bases, with 12 bases between. The CDR3 is made up of 15 amino acids. This clonotype came up many times. The target antigen is unknown. TCRdb recomputed calls from the 5' RACE reads with MiXCR, one row per CDR3 protein. This sample has roughly 80,000 distinct CDR3 sequences, with over 9% found just once. The chain combines TRBV5-4 with TRBJ1-2; D gene ambiguous. The sequence derives from an adult who was a healthcare worker with PCR-confirmed SARS-CoV-2 infection or an uninfected control (not recorded which). The sample was whole blood. For the CDR3, the DNA is TGTGCCAGCAGCTTGGTCGCAAGGCTCCACTATGGCTACACCTTC. Residues: CASSLVARLHYGYTF.